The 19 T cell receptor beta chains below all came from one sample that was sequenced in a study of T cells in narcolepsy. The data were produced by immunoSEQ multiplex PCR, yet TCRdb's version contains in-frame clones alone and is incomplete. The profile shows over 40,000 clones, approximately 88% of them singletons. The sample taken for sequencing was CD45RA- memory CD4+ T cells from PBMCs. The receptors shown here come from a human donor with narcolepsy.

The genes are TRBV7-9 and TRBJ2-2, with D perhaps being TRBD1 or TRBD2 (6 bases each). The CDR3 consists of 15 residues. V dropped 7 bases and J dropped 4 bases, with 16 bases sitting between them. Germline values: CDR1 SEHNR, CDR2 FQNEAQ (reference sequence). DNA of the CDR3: TGTGCCAGCAACGGGGGCCGGGCAGCCACCGGGGAGCTGTTTTTT. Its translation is CASNGGRAATGELFF.

CDR3 nucleotide sequence: TGCGCCAGCAGCCTGGAGAACAATGAGCAGTTCTTC. Its translation is CASSLENNEQFF. V usage is TRBV10-1 and J usage is TRBJ2-1; D is undetermined. V lost 6 bases to trimming and J lost 5 bases, with 8 bases between them. The germline gives CDR1 WNHNN, CDR2 SYGVQD (reference sequence). The CDR3 has 12 residues.

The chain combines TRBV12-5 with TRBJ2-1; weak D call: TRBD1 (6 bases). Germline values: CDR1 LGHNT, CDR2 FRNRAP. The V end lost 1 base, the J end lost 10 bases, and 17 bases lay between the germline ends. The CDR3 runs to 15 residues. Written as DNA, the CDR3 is TGTGCTAGTGGTTTGGGTCTGCAGGGGCTAGGCGAGCAGTTCTTC. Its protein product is CASGLGLQGLGEQFF.

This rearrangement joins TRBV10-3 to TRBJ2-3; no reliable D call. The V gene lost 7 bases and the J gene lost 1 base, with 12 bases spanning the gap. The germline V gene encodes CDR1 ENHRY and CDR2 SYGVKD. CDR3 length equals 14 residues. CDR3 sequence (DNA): TGTGCCATCACCCCAACCGCGGGCACAGATACGCAGTATTTT. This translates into CAITPTAGTDTQYF.

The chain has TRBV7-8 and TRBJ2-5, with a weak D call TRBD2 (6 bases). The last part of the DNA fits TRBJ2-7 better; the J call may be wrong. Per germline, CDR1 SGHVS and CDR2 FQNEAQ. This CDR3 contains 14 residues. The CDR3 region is CASTISGVKNEQYF. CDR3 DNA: TGTGCCAGCACCATTTCGGGAGTAAAAAACGAGCAGTACTTC.

The CDR3 sequence: CATTSGGQETQYF. The CDR3 DNA reads TGTGCCACGACTAGCGGGGGCCAAGAGACCCAGTACTTC. The J gene is TRBJ2-5, the V gene TRBV10-3; 12 nucleotides agree with TRBD2. The ends lost 10 bases at V and 1 base at J; junction bases unmatched: 1. Germline CDR1 ENHRY, CDR2 SYGVKD. The CDR3 has 13 amino acids.

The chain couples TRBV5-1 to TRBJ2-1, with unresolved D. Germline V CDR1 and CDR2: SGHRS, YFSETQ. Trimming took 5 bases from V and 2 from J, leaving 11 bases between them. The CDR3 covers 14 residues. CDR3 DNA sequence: TGCGCCAGCAGTATCTCGGCTACCTACAATGAGCAGTTCTTC. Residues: CASSISATYNEQFF.

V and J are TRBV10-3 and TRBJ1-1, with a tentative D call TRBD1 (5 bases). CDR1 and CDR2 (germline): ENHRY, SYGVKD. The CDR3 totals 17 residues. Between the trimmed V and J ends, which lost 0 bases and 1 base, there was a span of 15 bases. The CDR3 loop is CAISESWGRNWNTEAFF. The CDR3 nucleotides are TGTGCCATCAGTGAGTCGTGGGGCCGAAACTGGAACACTGAAGCTTTCTTT.

This CDR3 reads CASSKSGRSPTTGELFF. The CDR3 DNA reads TGTGCCAGCAGCAAATCTGGCAGGTCGCCCACCACCGGGGAGCTGTTTTTT. This rearrangement joins TRBV21-1 to TRBJ2-2; whether TRBD1, the table's D call, matches the DNA was not checked. TRBV21-1 is tagged as a pseudogene. There are 17 residues in the CDR3.

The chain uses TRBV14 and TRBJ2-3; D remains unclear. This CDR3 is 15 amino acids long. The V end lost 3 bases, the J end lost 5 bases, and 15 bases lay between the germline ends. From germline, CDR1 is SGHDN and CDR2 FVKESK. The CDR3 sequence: CASSQGGAGVDTQYF. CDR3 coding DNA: TGTGCCAGCAGCCAGGGCGGAGCAGGTGTAGATACGCAGTATTTT.

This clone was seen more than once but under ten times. CDR3 region: CASSLPPRLAGLYNEQFF. CDR3 coding DNA: TGTGCCAGCAGCTTACCCCCTCGACTAGCGGGGCTCTACAATGAGCAGTTCTTC. V gene TRBV7-9 combines with J gene TRBJ2-1, with 11 bases fitting TRBD2. The CDR3 is 18 residues long. With V trimmed by 2 bases and J by 3 bases, 9 bases remained unmatched. Germline V gene sequence: CDR1 SEHNR, CDR2 FQNEAQ (reference sequence).

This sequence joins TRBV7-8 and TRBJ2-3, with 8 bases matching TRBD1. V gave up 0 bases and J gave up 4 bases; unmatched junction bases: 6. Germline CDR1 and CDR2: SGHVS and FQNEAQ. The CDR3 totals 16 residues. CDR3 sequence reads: CASSLALRGRADTQYF. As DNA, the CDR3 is TGTGCCAGCAGCTTAGCGCTCAGGGGGCGGGCAGATACGCAGTATTTT.

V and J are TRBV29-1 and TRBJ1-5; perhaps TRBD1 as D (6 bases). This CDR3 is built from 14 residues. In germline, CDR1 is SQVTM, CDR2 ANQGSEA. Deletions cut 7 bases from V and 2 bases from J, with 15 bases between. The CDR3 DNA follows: TGCAGCGGTCGCGGGCCAGGGGGCAATCAGCCCCAGCATTTT. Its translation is CSGRGPGGNQPQHF.

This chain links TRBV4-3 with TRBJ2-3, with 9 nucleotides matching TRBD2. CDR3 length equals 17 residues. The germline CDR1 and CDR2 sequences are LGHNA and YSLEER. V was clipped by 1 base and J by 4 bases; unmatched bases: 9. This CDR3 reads CASSQGQGAGGADTQYF. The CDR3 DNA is TGCGCCAGCAGCCAAGGACAGGGCGCGGGGGGGGCAGATACGCAGTATTTT.

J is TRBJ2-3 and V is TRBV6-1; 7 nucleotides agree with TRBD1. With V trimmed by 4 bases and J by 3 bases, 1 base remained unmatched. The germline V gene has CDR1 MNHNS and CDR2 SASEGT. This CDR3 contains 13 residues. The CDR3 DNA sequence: TGTGCCAGCAGTGCCAGGGGGACAGATACGCAGTATTTT. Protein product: CASSARGTDTQYF.

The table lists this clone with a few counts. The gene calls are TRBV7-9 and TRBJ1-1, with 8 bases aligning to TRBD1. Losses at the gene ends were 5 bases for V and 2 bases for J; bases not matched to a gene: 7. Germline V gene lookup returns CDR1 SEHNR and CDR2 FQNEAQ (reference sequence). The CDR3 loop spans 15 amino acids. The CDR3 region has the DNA TGTGCCAGCAGCCCCAGGGGACAGGAAAACACTGAAGCTTTCTTT. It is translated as CASSPRGQENTEAFF.

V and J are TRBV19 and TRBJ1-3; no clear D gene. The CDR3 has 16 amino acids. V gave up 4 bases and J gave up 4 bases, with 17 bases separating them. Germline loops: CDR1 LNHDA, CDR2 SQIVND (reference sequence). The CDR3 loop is CASSTSGLPEGNTIYF. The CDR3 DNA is TGTGCCAGTAGTACGTCCGGTCTCCCAGAGGGAAACACCATATATTTT.

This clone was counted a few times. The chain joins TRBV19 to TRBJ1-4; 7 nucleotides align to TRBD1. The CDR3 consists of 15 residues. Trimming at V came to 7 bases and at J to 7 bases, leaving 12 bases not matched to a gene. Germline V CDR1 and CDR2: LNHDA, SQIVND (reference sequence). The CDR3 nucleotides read TGTGCCAGTACCCCCTGGACAGGAGGAAGTGAAAAACTGTTTTTT. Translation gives CASTPWTGGSEKLFF. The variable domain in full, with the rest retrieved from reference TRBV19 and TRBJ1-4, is DGGITQSPKYLFRKEGQNVTLSCEQNLNHDAMYWYRQDPGQGLRLIYYSQIVNDFQKGDIAEGYSVSREKKESFPLTVTSAQKNPTAFYLCASTPWTGGSEKLFFGSGTQLSVL.

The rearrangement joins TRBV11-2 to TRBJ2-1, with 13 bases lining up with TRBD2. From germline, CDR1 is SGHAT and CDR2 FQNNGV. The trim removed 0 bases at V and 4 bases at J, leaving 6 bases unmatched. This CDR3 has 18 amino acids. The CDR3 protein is CASSLDGRLAGGYNEQFF. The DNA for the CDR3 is TGTGCCAGCAGCTTAGACGGCCGACTAGCGGGAGGTTACAATGAGCAGTTCTTC. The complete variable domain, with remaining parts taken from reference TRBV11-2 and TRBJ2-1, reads EAGVAQSPRYKIIEKRQSVAFWCNPISGHATLYWYQQILGQGPKLLIQFQNNGVVDDSQLPKDRFSAERLKGVDSTLKIQPAKLEDSAVYLCASSLDGRLAGGYNEQFFGPGTRLTVL.